Included here is one T cell receptor (beta chain) sequence, with context. The antigen is undetermined. This CDR3 spans 15 amino acids. CDR1 and CDR2 from the germline V gene are MNHEY and SMNVEV (reference sequence). After removal of 5 bases from V and 4 bases from J, the junction contained 10 bases not matched to a gene. The record originates from a study of post-analysis software for immune sequencing data. Findings of the study overall: Included in a set of about 5 TRBV segments more frequent in patients than controls were TRBV5-6, TRBV5-1 and TRBV20-1.

Unique molecular identifiers were built into the TCR beta cDNA libraries. TCRdb reprocessed the PCR reads with MiXCR, giving one entry per CDR3 protein. The table includes 750,000 to 950,000 distinct CDR3 sequences, approximately 50% detected once. The sequence was obtained from a girl aged 10 to 17 with multiple sclerosis. The sample was blood. V and J are TRBV27 and TRBJ1-2, with 7 bases fitting TRBD1. The CDR3, as DNA: TGTGCCAGCAGTGAGAGACAGGGCCGGGGCTATGGCTACACCTTC. Protein: CASSERQGRGYGYTF.